The entry below gives a single T cell receptor beta chain sequence along with its context. Its antigen remains unknown. Primers: 60 Vbeta forward and 13 Jbeta reverse. Using immunoSEQ multiplex PCR, the repertoire was profiled, and TCRdb retains in-frame clones only, with some absent. The repertoire has more than 85,000 clones, 70% to 80% of them found once; the top ten carry roughly 4%. These data originate in a study of cytomegalovirus exposure and HLA in healthy donors. The CDR3 has 13 residues. Germline-derived CDR1 and CDR2 are SGHRS and YFSETQ. Trimming at V came to 7 bases and at J to 8 bases, leaving 5 bases not matched to a gene. Regarding the study as a whole: Further analysis was carried out later, and it showed several of the most significant clusters appearing linked to common viral pathogens. CMV serostatus was the sole immune exposure data available.

This clonotype originated in a female donor in good health and CMV-seropositive. The sample taken for sequencing was PBMCs. The gene calls are TRBV5-1 and TRBJ2-1, with 11 bases matching TRBD1. This CDR3 reads CASRTGGGDEQFF. The CDR3 region has the DNA TGCGCCAGCCGGACAGGGGGCGGAGATGAGCAGTTCTTC.